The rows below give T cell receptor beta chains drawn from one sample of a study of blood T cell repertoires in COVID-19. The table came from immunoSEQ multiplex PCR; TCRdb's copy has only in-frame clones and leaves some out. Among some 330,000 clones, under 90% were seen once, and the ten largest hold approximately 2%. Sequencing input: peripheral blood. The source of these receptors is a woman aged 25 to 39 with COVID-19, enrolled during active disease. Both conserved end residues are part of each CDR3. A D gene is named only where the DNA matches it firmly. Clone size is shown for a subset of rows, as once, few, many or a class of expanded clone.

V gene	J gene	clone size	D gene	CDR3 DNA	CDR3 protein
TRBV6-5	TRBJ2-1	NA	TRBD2	TGTGCCAGCGCCTTAAGGACTAGCGGGATGGATGAGCAGTTCTTC	CASALRTSGMDEQFF
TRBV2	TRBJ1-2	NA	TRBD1	TGTGCCAGCAGGAGGGACAGGGACCTAGGTGACTACACCTTC	CASRRDRDLGDYTF
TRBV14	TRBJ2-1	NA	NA	TGTGCCAGCAGCCACTTCAATGAGCAGTTCTTC	CASSHFNEQFF
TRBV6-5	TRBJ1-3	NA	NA	TGTGCCAGCAGGCAACCTGGGGGCGGAAACACCATATATTTT	CASRQPGGGNTIYF
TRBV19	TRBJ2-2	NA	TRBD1	TGTGCCAGTAAGGGGGCAAACACCGGGGAGCTGTTTTTT	CASKGANTGELFF
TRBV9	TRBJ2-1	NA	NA	TGTGCCAGCAGCGTAGAGTTGTCCTATACCTACAATGAGCAGTTCTTC	CASSVELSYTYNEQFF
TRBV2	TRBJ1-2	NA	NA	TGTGCCAGCAGTGAAGAGGCCAGAATGGAGGGAAATGGCTACACCTTC	CASSEEARMEGNGYTF
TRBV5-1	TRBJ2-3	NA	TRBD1	TGCGCCAGCAGCCAGGGACAGACCACAGATACGCAGTATTTT	CASSQGQTTDTQYF
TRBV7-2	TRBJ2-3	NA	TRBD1	TGTGCCAGCAGCTTAGGATACTCGGGACAGCTCACAGATACGCAGTATTTT	CASSLGYSGQLTDTQYF
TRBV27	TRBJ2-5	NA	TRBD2	TGTGCCAGCAGGCCAGGCGGGGGGGAGACCCAGTACTTC	CASRPGGGETQYF
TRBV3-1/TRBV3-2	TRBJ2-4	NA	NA	TGTGCCAGCAGCCAAGGCAGCGGAAACATTCAGTACTTC	CASSQGSGNIQYF
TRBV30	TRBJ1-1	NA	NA	TGTGCCTGGAGAGGGGTAGGGCTTGAAGCTTTCTTT	CAWRGVGLEAFF
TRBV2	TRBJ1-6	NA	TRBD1	TGTGCCAGCCGGGACAGGGGCAATTCACCCCTCCACTTT	CASRDRGNSPLHF
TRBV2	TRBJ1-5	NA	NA	TGTGCCAGCACCAGAAGGGTAGCGGATCAGCCCCAGCATTTT	CASTRRVADQPQHF
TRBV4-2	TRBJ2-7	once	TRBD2	TGTGCCAGCAGCCCAGAGGAGCGGGGGGGTTACGAGCAGTACTTC	CASSPEERGGYEQYF
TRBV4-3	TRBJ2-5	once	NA	TGCGCCAGCAGCCAAGAATGTTTAAGTCACAGCGGAGAGACCCAGTACTTC	CASSQECLSHSGETQYF
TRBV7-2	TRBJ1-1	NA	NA	TGTGCCAGCAGTTACGGGGTGATCACTGAAGCTTTCTTT	CASSYGVITEAFF
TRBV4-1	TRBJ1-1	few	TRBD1	TGCGCCAGCAGCCAAGACTTTTCCGGGACAGGGGAAATAAACACTGAAGCTTTCTTT	CASSQDFSGTGEINTEAFF
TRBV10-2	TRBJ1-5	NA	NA	TGCGCCAGCCGTTACGGGGACAATAGCAATCAGCCCCAGCATTTT	CASRYGDNSNQPQHF
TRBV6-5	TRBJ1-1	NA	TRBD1	TGTGCCAGCAGTTACTCGAGGGGGCGGTCGGGCACTGAAGCTTTCTTT	CASSYSRGRSGTEAFF
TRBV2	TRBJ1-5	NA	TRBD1	TGTGCCAGCAGACCAACAGGGGGTCAGCCCCAGCATTTT	CASRPTGGQPQHF
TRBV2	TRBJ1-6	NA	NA	TGTGCCAGCAGACCAGACAGCTCCTATAATTCACCCCTCCACTTT	CASRPDSSYNSPLHF